Listed below are T cell receptor beta chains from one sample, sequenced in a study of Tregs in tolerant kidney transplant recipients. Produced via immunoSEQ multiplex PCR; TCRdb's table is partial and in-frame only. The table has roughly 120,000 clones, roughly 93% seen once. The sample comprised CD4+ T cells from blood. The receptors originated from a human donor in good health. Each CDR3 is given with its conserved first and last residue. A D gene is named only where the DNA matches it firmly. The size of a clone is reported for some rows only, either as once, few or many, or as a class for expanded clones.

v_call	d_call	clone_size	j_call	cdr3_aa	cdr3_nt
TRBV4-1	.	.	TRBJ2-6	CASSQGPLSVSGANVLTF	TGCGCCAGCAGCCAAGGGCCCCTCTCGGTTTCCGGGGCCAACGTCCTGACTTTC
TRBV5-5	.	once	TRBJ1-6	CASSFLDGNSPLHF	TGTGCCAGCAGCTTCTTAGACGGTAATTCACCCCTCCACTTT
TRBV7-6	.	.	TRBJ2-2	CASSSFGGGELFF	TGTGCCAGCAGCAGCTTTGGGGGCGGGGAGCTGTTTTTT
TRBV5-6	TRBD1	.	TRBJ2-3	CASSSLDRDLDTQYF	TGTGCCAGCAGCTCCCTTGACAGGGATTTAGATACGCAGTATTTT
TRBV6-1	.	.	TRBJ2-7	CASSGTGTSGREQYF	TGTGCCAGCAGTGGGACCGGGACGTCGGGGCGGGAGCAGTACTTC
TRBV18	TRBD2	.	TRBJ2-1	CASSPLRDAGGTSNEQFF	TGTGCCAGCTCACCCCTGCGTGACGCGGGAGGGACTAGCAATGAGCAGTTCTTC
TRBV5-1	TRBD1	.	TRBJ2-1	CASTGQGGEQFF	TGCGCCAGCACCGGACAGGGCGGTGAGCAGTTCTTC
TRBV5-8	.	.	TRBJ1-1	CASTSLALGGTEAFF	TGTGCCAGCACAAGCCTGGCCCTTGGGGGCACTGAAGCTTTCTTT
TRBV27	.	.	TRBJ2-7	CASKKAGSYEQYF	TGTGCCAGCAAAAAGGCGGGTTCCTACGAGCAGTACTTC
TRBV14	TRBD1	.	TRBJ2-7	CASSLNRGREQYF	TGTGCCAGCAGCCTTAATAGGGGGCGCGAGCAGTACTTC
TRBV27	.	.	TRBJ2-3	CASSPPLWRGNTQYF	TGTGCCAGCAGCCCCCCACTTTGGAGAGGAAATACGCAGTATTTT
TRBV7-6	TRBD2	.	TRBJ2-1	CASSLAGLVSYNEQFF	TGTGCCAGCAGCTTAGCGGGACTAGTCTCCTACAATGAGCAGTTCTTC
TRBV7-7	.	.	TRBJ2-1	CASSSLLAGEQFF	TGTGCCAGCAGCTCGCTACTAGCCGGGGAGCAGTTCTTC
TRBV15	TRBD1	.	TRBJ2-3	CATSSRGQGFSDTQYF	TGTGCCACCAGCAGTAGAGGACAGGGGTTTTCAGATACGCAGTATTTT
TRBV5-5	TRBD1	.	TRBJ1-5	CASTLDRNQPQHF	TGTGCCAGCACCCTGGACAGGAATCAGCCCCAGCATTTT
TRBV6-6	TRBD1	.	TRBJ2-7	CASSLGQGSYEQYF	TGTGCCAGCAGCCTGGGACAGGGCAGCTACGAGCAGTACTTC
TRBV12-5	TRBD1	.	TRBJ2-7	CASKTPNRGRTYEQYF	TGTGCTAGCAAAACACCAAACAGGGGTCGAACCTACGAGCAGTACTTC
TRBV18	TRBD1	.	TRBJ1-4	CASSPQGQGTEKLFF	TGTGCCAGCTCACCACAGGGACAGGGGACCGAAAAACTGTTTTTT
TRBV30	.	.	TRBJ1-3	CAWSVRRQATGNTIYF	TGTGCCTGGAGTGTTCGGCGACAGGCCACTGGAAACACCATATATTTT
TRBV7-9	.	.	TRBJ1-2	CAHVWRGNYGYTF	TGTGCCCATGTGTGGCGGGGTAACTATGGCTACACCTTC
TRBV7-9	.	once	TRBJ1-4	CASSPSRGAVSHF	TGTGCCAGCAGCCCCTCACGGGGCGCAGTCTCTCATTTT
TRBV25-1	TRBD1	.	TRBJ2-1	CASSARTGGFEQFF	TGTGCCAGCAGCGCCAGGACAGGGGGCTTTGAGCAGTTCTTC
TRBV6-1	TRBD1	.	TRBJ2-7	CAGRIGDRRGEQYF	TGTGCCGGCCGGATTGGGGACAGGCGAGGCGAGCAGTACTTC
TRBV2	.	.	TRBJ2-3	CASEEWGALRDTQYF	TGTGCCAGCGAGGAGTGGGGGGCATTGAGGGATACGCAGTATTTT
TRBV18	TRBD1	.	TRBJ1-1	CASSLGQGRNTEAFF	TGTGCCAGCTCACTTGGACAGGGGAGGAACACTGAAGCTTTCTTT
TRBV19	TRBD2	.	TRBJ2-7	CASSVYGTSDYEQYF	TGTGCCAGTAGTGTTTACGGGACTAGCGACTACGAGCAGTACTTC
TRBV9	TRBD1	.	TRBJ2-7	CASSVVETGADEQYF	TGTGCCAGCAGCGTAGTAGAGACAGGGGCGGACGAGCAGTACTTC
TRBV6-6	TRBD2	.	TRBJ2-7	CASKTSGHEQYF	TGTGCCAGCAAGACTAGCGGCCACGAGCAGTACTTC
TRBV5-4	.	.	TRBJ2-5	CASSLRHSNQETQYF	TGTGCCAGCAGCTTGAGGCATAGCAACCAAGAGACCCAGTACTTC
TRBV6-6	TRBD1	once	TRBJ1-2	CASKSTQGVYGYTF	TGTGCCAGCAAGTCGACCCAGGGGGTCTATGGCTACACCTTC
TRBV7-8	.	.	TRBJ1-5	CASRSDGYSNQPQHF	TGTGCCAGCAGATCAGACGGTTATAGCAATCAGCCCCAGCATTTT
TRBV5-1	.	.	TRBJ1-3	CASSLGGSGNTIYF	TGCGCCAGCAGCTTGGGCGGGTCTGGAAACACCATATATTTT
TRBV15	.	once	TRBJ1-1	CATSRYSVNTEAFF	TGTGCCACCAGCAGATATTCGGTGAACACTGAAGCTTTCTTT
TRBV6-1	TRBD1	.	TRBJ1-5	CASSFQGASQPQHF	TGTGCCAGCTCTTTTCAGGGGGCAAGTCAGCCCCAGCATTTT
TRBV5-4	TRBD2	.	TRBJ2-7	CASSTGTSGGYEQYF	TGTGCCAGCAGCACCGGGACTAGCGGCGGATACGAGCAGTACTTC
TRBV7-8	.	.	TRBJ1-5	CASSAGTLYSNQPQHF	TGTGCCAGCAGCGCGGGGACACTTTATAGCAATCAGCCCCAGCATTTT
TRBV19	TRBD2	.	TRBJ2-3	CATSTAGGTDTQYF	TGTGCCACCTCTACAGCGGGGGGCACAGATACGCAGTATTTT
TRBV6-5	.	.	TRBJ2-1	CASRDTPRVDEQFF	TGTGCCAGCAGGGACACTCCCAGGGTGGATGAGCAGTTCTTC
TRBV7-6	.	.	TRBJ2-6	CASSLPFLAHSGANVLTF	TGTGCCAGCAGCTTACCCTTTCTAGCGCACTCTGGGGCCAACGTCCTGACTTTC
TRBV11-1	.	few	TRBJ2-5	CASSRGQFTQETQYF	TGTGCCAGCAGCAGAGGACAGTTCACGCAAGAGACCCAGTACTTC
TRBV12-5	.	once	TRBJ1-6	CASGLGQSYNSPLHF	TGTGCTAGTGGTCTTGGACAGTCCTATAATTCACCCCTCCACTTT
TRBV20-1	TRBD2	.	TRBJ2-3	CSASGGWQYF	TGCAGTGCTAGCGGGGGGTGGCAGTATTTT
TRBV4-2	.	.	TRBJ2-5	CASSQVRFPGETQYF	TGTGCCAGCAGCCAAGTTCGATTTCCGGGTGAGACCCAGTACTTC
TRBV6-6	TRBD1	.	TRBJ2-4	CASSYSPGQAIQYF	TGTGCCAGCAGTTACTCGCCCGGACAGGCCATTCAGTACTTC
TRBV18	TRBD2	.	TRBJ2-7	CASSQASGYTSNEQYF	TGTGCCAGCTCACAGGCTAGCGGGTATACCTCTAACGAGCAGTACTTC